Shown below are 18 T cell receptor beta chains from a single sample sequenced in a study of regulatory T cells in long-lasting Graves disease (dated by TCRdb to the early 2020s). The meaning of the sample's time point label: persistent/refractory GD, antithyroid drugs over 5 years with positive TRAb. For both TCR sequencing and RNA sequencing, RNA was extracted from PBMCs using TRIzol. Libraries came from multiplex PCR. Sequencing was carried out with an Illumina HiSeq 4000. iRepertoire HTBI primers and Arm-PCR amplification of CDR3 regions were used to construct TCR beta libraries. Starting from the raw public reads, TCRdb applied fastp trimming at Q25, assembled clones with MiXCR and retained in-frame beta chains. Rows matching on CDR3 protein sequence are summarized as one entry with the most common DNA and genes. For this sample the table gives about 660,000 distinct CDR3 sequences, of which roughly 30% were detected only once. The top ten clonotypes cover about 42% of the sample.

The sequencing used peripheral blood mononuclear cells (PBMCs), collected when the disease was refractory, from a patient treated with antithyroid drugs. These receptors came from a female donor with Graves disease.

This clonotype was counted ten times or more. The chain links TRBV12-3 or TRBV12-4 to TRBJ2-7, with 8 bases aligning to TRBD1. The CDR3 runs 15 residues. After removal of 6 bases from V and 0 bases from J, the junction contained 7 bases not matched to a gene. CDR3 sequence reads: CASRWGQASSYEQYF. For the CDR3, the DNA is TGTGCCAGCAGATGGGGACAGGCTAGCTCCTACGAGCAGTACTTC.

The chain employs TRBV5-6 and TRBJ2-5; TRBD1 agrees at 7 bases. This CDR3 contains 14 residues. With V trimmed by 5 bases and J by 5 bases, 9 bases remained unmatched. Germline CDR1 SGHDT, CDR2 YYEEEE. The CDR3 DNA reads TGTGCCAGCAGTGCCCTAACAGGGGAGGAGACCCAGTACTTC. It yields the protein CASSALTGEETQYF.

The CDR3 is CASSVTLETNEKLFF. For the CDR3, the DNA is TGTGCCAGCAGCGTGACGTTGGAGACTAATGAAAAACTGTTTTTT. The rearrangement joins TRBV7-9 to TRBJ1-4; no clear D gene. The CDR3 loop spans 15 amino acids. Germline V gene sequence: CDR1 SEHNR, CDR2 FQNEAQ (reference sequence). The V end was cut by 5 bases, the J end by 2 bases, with 12 bases between.

The table lists this clonotype with a few counts. The chain couples TRBV3-1 to TRBJ1-2; perhaps TRBD1 as D (5 bases). The CDR3 loop spans 14 amino acids. Germline CDR1 and CDR2: LGHDT and YNNKEL (reference sequence). Trimming left V 4 bases short and J 7 bases short, with 16 bases between. The CDR3 nucleotides are TGTGCCAGCAGCCCGAAGCCCAGGGATGCTGGCTACACCTTC. Encoded protein: CASSPKPRDAGYTF.

This clonotype turned up a few times. This rearrangement joins TRBV7-9 to TRBJ1-1; D possibly corresponds to TRBD1 (6 bases). Trimming stripped 5 bases from V and 1 base from J, with 17 bases between. The CDR3 runs to 16 residues. Germline CDR1 and CDR2: SEHNR and FQNEAQ (reference sequence). Written as DNA, the CDR3 is TGTGCCAGCAGCCCCTCCCGGGACAAGAAGAACACTGAAGCTTTCTTT. Translated: CASSPSRDKKNTEAFF.

The genes are TRBV5-1 and TRBJ1-5; 8 bases fit TRBD1. V lost 6 bases, J lost 6 bases, and 11 bases stayed unmatched. Per germline, CDR1 SGHRS and CDR2 YFSETQ. The CDR3 loop spans 15 amino acids. CDR3 in amino acids: CASKLGQGAGQPQHF. CDR3 nucleotide sequence: TGCGCCAGCAAGCTTGGGCAGGGGGCAGGTCAGCCCCAGCATTTT.

The gene calls are TRBV19 and TRBJ1-3, with a possible D match to TRBD1 (5 bases). Trimming stripped 8 bases from V and 2 bases from J, with 13 bases between. Germline values: CDR1 LNHDA, CDR2 SQIVND (reference sequence). The CDR3 sequence is 14 residues long. The CDR3 region is CASGPGRAGNTIYF. CDR3 coding DNA: TGTGCCAGTGGCCCCGGCAGGGCTGGAAACACCATATATTTT.

This clonotype was seen a handful of times. The J gene is TRBJ1-4, the V gene TRBV12-3 or TRBV12-4; D perhaps matches TRBD1 (5 bases). The CDR3 extends over 12 amino acids. The ends were cut back, 10 bases at V and 7 bases at J, with 13 bases in the middle. CDR3 amino acids: CATAGAAEKLFF. CDR3 coding DNA: TGTGCCACCGCCGGGGCAGCTGAAAAACTGTTTTTT.

In DNA, the CDR3 is TGCAGTGCTAGAGGGGAGGTTCCTGGTACGCAGTATTTT. Its translation is CSARGEVPGTQYF. V and J are TRBV20-1 and TRBJ2-3; D is perhaps TRBD2 (6 bases). The CDR3 is 13 residues long. Trimming stripped 1 base from V and 8 bases from J, with 13 bases between. Germline V gene data show CDR1 as DFQATT and CDR2 as SNEGSKA (reference sequence).

J is TRBJ2-3 and V is TRBV29-1, with D possibly being TRBD2 (6 bases). The V gene lost 8 bases and the J gene lost 1 base, with 13 bases spanning the gap. CDR3 length: 13 amino acids. The germline gives CDR1 SQVTM, CDR2 ANQGSEA. In DNA form, the CDR3 reads TGCAGCACCGGAGGGTGGGGCACAGATACGCAGTATTTT. Residues: CSTGGWGTDTQYF.

This chain connects TRBV6-2 or TRBV6-3 to TRBJ2-5, with 9 bases matching TRBD2. V dropped 5 bases and J dropped 4; count of bases not matched to a gene: 5. Germline V CDR1 and CDR2: MNHEY, SVGEGT. The CDR3 loop spans 14 amino acids. The CDR3 nucleotides are TGTGCCAGCAGTGTGAAACTAGCGGGAGAGACCCAGTACTTC. Translated, it gives CASSVKLAGETQYF.

In its sample, this clonotype was seen a few times. V is TRBV20-1 and J is TRBJ1-1; D unclear. Germline lookup yields CDR1 DFQATT and CDR2 SNEGSKA (reference sequence). V was shortened by 0 bases and J by 1 base, with 15 bases between the two germline ends. This CDR3 spans 16 amino acids. CDR3 protein: CSARDQRRWQNTEAFF. The DNA for the CDR3 is TGCAGTGCTAGAGATCAGAGGAGATGGCAGAACACTGAAGCTTTCTTT.

This chain connects TRBV5-1 to TRBJ1-3; unclear D gene. Germline V gene lookup returns CDR1 SGHRS and CDR2 YFSETQ. V lost 0 bases to trimming and J lost 0 bases, with 10 bases between them. The CDR3 is 16 residues long. The CDR3 region has the DNA TGCGCCAGCAGCTTGGATACGGGCCACTCTGGAAACACCATATATTTT. This codes for CASSLDTGHSGNTIYF.

The gene calls are TRBV7-9 and TRBJ2-2; no clear D gene. Trimming took 6 bases from V and 8 from J, leaving 13 bases between them. The CDR3 spans 13 residues. CDR1 and CDR2 from the germline V gene are SEHNR and FQNEAQ (reference sequence). The CDR3 loop is CASSRWRSGELFF. Here the CDR3 DNA reads TGTGCCAGCAGTAGATGGCGATCGGGGGAGCTGTTTTTT.

This clonotype was counted only a few times. J is TRBJ2-7 and V is TRBV5-5; TRBD2 might be the D (5 bases). The CDR3 is made up of 11 amino acids. Germline V gene data show CDR1 as SGHKS and CDR2 as YYEKEE (reference sequence). The V end was cut by 5 bases, the J end by 3 bases, with 6 bases between. The CDR3 loop reads CASRRDYEQYF. The DNA of the CDR3 is TGTGCCAGCAGGAGGGACTACGAGCAGTACTTC.

The chain recombines TRBV5-1 with TRBJ1-1; the D is unclear. The CDR3 runs to 17 residues. Germline V CDR1 and CDR2: SGHRS, YFSETQ. V was clipped by 6 bases and J by 7 bases, with 28 bases between them. Here the CDR3 DNA reads TGCGCCAGCAAGGGTTATTGGGCAGAAACCCAAACGAATGAAGCTTTCTTT. Translated, it gives CASKGYWAETQTNEAFF.

The chain carries TRBV6-4 and TRBJ1-3; D is perhaps TRBD1 (5 bases). CDR1 is MRHNA, CDR2 SNTAGT, per germline. The CDR3 runs to 14 residues. Trimming removed 8 bases from V and 4 bases from J, with 15 bases in between. CDR3 nucleotide sequence: TGTGCCAGCTCCAGCCAGACAGCCGGAAACACCATATATTTT. Residues: CASSSQTAGNTIYF.

Ten or more counts support this clonotype. V is TRBV28 and J is TRBJ1-2; D possibly corresponds to TRBD1 (6 bases). CDR1 and CDR2 (germline): MDHEN, SYDVKM. Trimming shortened V by 3 bases and J by 1 base, and 18 bases separated the two germline ends. This CDR3 has 17 amino acids. CDR3 in DNA: TGTGCCAGCAGTTTTCCACAGGGACCCGACATTAACTATGGCTACACCTTC. Its protein product is CASSFPQGPDINYGYTF.